This T cell receptor (beta chain) is drawn from a study of blood T cell repertoires in COVID-19. Study summary: The United States, Italy and Spain were the sources of the acute and convalescent COVID-19 samples.

Participants reported their clinical history, and cohort assignment relied on those reports. A COVID-19 case had been met by exposed participants during the 2 weeks before study entry. The table came from immunoSEQ multiplex PCR; TCRdb's copy has only in-frame clones and leaves some out. The table lists a few hundred thousand clones, about nine tenths of them singletons, with 0.95% to 1.1% in the top ten. This receptor was obtained from a woman aged 30 to 39 who had been exposed to COVID-19. Sequences were obtained from PBMCs or T cells enriched from blood (not recorded which).

The DNA for the CDR3 is TGTGCCTGGAAATCCCCGGCGACGGGACTAGCGTACTACGAGCAGTACTTC. Residues: CAWKSPATGLAYYEQYF. The J gene is TRBJ2-7, the V gene TRBV30; 10 bases line up with TRBD2. Looked up from germline, CDR1 is GTSNPN and CDR2 is SVGIG (reference sequence). V dropped 4 bases and J dropped 3; count of bases not matched to a gene: 15. CDR3 length: 17 residues.